The source of this T cell receptor (beta chain) is a study of a mutant IDH1 vaccine in newly diagnosed glioma. Whole-study context: In weeks 1, 3, 5, 7, 11, 15, 19 and 23, patients were vaccinated. Vaccination started 4-6 weeks after radiotherapy alone, or with temozolomide cycles. Therapy received beforehand was radiotherapy, temozolomide, or both, with most patients given both.

Remarks on this clone: Its antigen is still unknown.

CDR1 and CDR2 from the germline V gene are SGDLS and YYNGEE. With 3 bases clipped from V and 0 bases from J, the junction kept 3 bases outside the gene matches. This CDR3 contains 15 residues. The time point is: week 5, during vaccination. Doses comprised 300 ug of mutant IDH1 20-mer peptide each, plus topical imiquimod. Donors' newly diagnosed IDH1-mutant WHO grade 3 or 4 astrocytomas lacked nuclear ATRX. Clones were read by immunoSEQ multiplex PCR, and TCRdb kept only the in-frame ones, dropping some. The table shows about 37,000 clones, with approximately 83% occurring only once. The receptor comes from a man aged 30 to 45 with glioma. Source: PBMCs, taken from a glioma patient whose treatment included an IDH1 peptide vaccine. The V and J genes are TRBV9 and TRBJ1-3; 7 bases are shared with TRBD1. The CDR3, as DNA: TGTGCCAGCAGCGAGGGACAGCGCTCTGGAAACACCATATATTTT. Translated, it gives CASSEGQRSGNTIYF.